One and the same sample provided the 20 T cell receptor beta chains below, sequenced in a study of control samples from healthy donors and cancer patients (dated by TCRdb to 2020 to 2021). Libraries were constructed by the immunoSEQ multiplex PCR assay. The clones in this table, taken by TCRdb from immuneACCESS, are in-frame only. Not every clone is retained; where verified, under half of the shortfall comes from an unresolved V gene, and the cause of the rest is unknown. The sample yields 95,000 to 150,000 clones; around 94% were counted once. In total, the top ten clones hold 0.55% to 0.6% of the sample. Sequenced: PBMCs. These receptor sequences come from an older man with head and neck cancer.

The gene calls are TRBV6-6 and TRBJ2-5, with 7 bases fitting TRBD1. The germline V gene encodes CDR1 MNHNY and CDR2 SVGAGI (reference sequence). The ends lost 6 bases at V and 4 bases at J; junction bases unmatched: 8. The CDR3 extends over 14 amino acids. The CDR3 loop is CASRPQGRIETQYF. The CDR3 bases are TGTGCCAGCAGACCACAGGGGAGAATAGAGACCCAGTACTTC.

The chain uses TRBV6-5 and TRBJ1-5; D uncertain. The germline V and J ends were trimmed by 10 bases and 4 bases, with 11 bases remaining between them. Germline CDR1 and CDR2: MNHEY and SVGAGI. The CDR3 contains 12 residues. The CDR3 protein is CATNKANQPQHF. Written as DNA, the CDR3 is TGTGCCACCAACAAGGCGAATCAGCCCCAGCATTTT.

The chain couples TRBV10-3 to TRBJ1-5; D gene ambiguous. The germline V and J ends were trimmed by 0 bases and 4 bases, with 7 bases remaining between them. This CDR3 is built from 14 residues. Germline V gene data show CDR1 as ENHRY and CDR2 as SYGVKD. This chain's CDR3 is CAISESHENQPQHF. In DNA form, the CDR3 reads TGTGCCATCAGTGAGTCGCACGAGAATCAGCCCCAGCATTTT.

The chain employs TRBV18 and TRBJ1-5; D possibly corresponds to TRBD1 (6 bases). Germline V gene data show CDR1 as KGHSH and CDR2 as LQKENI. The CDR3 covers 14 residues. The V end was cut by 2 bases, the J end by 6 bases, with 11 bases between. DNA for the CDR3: TGTGCCAGCTCACCATCAGGGGAGGGTCAGCCCCAGCATTTT. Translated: CASSPSGEGQPQHF.

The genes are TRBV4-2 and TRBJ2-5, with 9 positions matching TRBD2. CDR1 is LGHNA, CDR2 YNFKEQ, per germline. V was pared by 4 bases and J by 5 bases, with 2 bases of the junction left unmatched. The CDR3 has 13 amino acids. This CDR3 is CASSLGLAETQYF. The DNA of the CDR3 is TGTGCCAGCAGCCTAGGACTAGCGGAGACCCAGTACTTC.

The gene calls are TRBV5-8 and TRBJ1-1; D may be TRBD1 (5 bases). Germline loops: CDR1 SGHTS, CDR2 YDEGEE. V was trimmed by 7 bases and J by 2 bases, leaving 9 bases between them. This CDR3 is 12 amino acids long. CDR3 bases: TGTGCCAGCGGACACCTTAACACTGAAGCTTTCTTT. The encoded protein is CASGHLNTEAFF.

The chain's CDR3 is CASSRLGLPYEQYF. The DNA of the CDR3 is TGCGCCAGCAGCCGTCTCGGTTTACCCTACGAGCAGTACTTC. This chain connects TRBV4-3 to TRBJ2-7, with D unresolved. The CDR3 runs 14 residues. In germline, CDR1 is LGHNA, CDR2 YSLEER. V was trimmed by 4 bases and J by 2 bases, leaving 12 bases between them.

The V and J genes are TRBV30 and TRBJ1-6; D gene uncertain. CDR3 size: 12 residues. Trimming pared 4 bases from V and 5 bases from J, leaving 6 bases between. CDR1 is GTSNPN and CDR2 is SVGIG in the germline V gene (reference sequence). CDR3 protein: CAWTLNNSPLHF. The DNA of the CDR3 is TGTGCCTGGACCTTAAATAATTCACCCCTCCACTTT.

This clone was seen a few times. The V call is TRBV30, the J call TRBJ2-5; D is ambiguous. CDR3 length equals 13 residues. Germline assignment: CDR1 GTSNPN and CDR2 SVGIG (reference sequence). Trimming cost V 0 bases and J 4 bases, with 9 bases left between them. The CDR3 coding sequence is TGTGCCTGGAGTGTCCAAGGTGCAGAGACCCAGTACTTC. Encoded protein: CAWSVQGAETQYF.

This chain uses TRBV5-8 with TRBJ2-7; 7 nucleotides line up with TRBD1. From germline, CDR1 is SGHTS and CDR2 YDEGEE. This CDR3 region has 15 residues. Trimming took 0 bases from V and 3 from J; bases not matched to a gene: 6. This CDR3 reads CASSLVTGRIYEQYF. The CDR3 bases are TGTGCCAGCAGCTTGGTGACAGGGCGAATCTACGAGCAGTACTTC. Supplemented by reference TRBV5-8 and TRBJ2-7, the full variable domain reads EAGVTQSPTHLIKTRGQQATLRCSPISGHTSVYWYQQALGLGLQFLLWYDEGEERNRGNFPPRFSGRQFPNYSSELNVNALELEDSALYLCASSLVTGRIYEQYFGPGTRLTVT.

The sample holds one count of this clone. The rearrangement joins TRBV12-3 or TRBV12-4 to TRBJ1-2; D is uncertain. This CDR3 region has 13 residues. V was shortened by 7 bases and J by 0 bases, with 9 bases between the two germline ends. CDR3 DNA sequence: TGTGCCAGCAAGAGATCATCTAACTATGGCTACACCTTC. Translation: CASKRSSNYGYTF.

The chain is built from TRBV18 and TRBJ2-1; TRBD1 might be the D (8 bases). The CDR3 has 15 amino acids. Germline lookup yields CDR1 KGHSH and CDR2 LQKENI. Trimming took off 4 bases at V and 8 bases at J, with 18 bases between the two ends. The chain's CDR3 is CASSQYRTGRDEQFF. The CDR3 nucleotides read TGTGCCAGCTCACAATACAGGACAGGGAGGGATGAGCAGTTCTTC.

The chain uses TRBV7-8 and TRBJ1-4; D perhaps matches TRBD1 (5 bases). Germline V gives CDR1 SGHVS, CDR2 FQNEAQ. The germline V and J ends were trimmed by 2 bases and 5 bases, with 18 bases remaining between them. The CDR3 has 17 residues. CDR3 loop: CASSLYLRSGGNEKLFF. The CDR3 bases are TGTGCCAGCAGCTTATACTTACGGTCGGGGGGAAATGAAAAACTGTTTTTT.

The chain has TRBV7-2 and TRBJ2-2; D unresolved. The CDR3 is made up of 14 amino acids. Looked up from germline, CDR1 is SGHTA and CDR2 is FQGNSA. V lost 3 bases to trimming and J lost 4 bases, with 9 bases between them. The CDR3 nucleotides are TGTGCCAGCAGCTTCAAGGGCGGCACCGGGGAGCTGTTTTTT. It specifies CASSFKGGTGELFF. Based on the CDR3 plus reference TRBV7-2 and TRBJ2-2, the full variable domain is GAGVSQSPSNKVTEKGKDVELRCDPISGHTALYWYRQSLGQGLEFLIYFQGNSAPDKSGLPSDRFSAERTGGSVSTLTIQRTQQEDSAVYLCASSFKGGTGELFFGEGSRLTVL.

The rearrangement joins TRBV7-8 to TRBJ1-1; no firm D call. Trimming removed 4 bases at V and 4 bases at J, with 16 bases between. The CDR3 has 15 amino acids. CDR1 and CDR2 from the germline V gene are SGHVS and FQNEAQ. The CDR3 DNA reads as TGTGCCAGCAGCTCCGACGACACGGTAATCACTGAAGCTTTCTTT. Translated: CASSSDDTVITEAFF.

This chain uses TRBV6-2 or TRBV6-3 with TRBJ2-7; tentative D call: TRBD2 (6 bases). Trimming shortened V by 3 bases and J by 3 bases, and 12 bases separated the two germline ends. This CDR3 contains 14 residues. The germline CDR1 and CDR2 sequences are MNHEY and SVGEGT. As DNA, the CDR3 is TGTGCCAGCAGTTATTCCGGGACTGACTACGAGCAGTACTTC. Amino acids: CASSYSGTDYEQYF.

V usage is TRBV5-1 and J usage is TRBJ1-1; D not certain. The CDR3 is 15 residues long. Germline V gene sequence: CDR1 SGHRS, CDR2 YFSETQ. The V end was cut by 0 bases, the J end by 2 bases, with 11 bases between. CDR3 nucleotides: TGCGCCAGCAGCTTGGCCACGCTCGCCAACACTGAAGCTTTCTTT. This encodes CASSLATLANTEAFF.

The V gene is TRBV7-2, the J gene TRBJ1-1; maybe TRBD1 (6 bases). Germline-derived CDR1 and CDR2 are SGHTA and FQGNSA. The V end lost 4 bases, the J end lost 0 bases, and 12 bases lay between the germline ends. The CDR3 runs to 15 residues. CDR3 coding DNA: TGTGCCAGCAGCTCACACCGGGACATGAACACTGAAGCTTTCTTT. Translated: CASSSHRDMNTEAFF.

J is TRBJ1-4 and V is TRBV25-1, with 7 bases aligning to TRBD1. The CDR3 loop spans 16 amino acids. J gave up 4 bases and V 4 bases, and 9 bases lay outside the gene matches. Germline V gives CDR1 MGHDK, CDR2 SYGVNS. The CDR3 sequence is CASSGLPGTDNEKLFF. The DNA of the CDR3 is TGTGCCAGCAGTGGACTCCCCGGGACAGATAATGAAAAACTGTTTTTT.

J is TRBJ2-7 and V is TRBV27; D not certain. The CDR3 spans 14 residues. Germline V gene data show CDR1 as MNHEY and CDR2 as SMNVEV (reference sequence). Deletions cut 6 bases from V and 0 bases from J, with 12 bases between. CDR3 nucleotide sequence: TGTGCCAGCAGCCCCCTGACGGACTCCTACGAGCAGTACTTC. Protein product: CASSPLTDSYEQYF.